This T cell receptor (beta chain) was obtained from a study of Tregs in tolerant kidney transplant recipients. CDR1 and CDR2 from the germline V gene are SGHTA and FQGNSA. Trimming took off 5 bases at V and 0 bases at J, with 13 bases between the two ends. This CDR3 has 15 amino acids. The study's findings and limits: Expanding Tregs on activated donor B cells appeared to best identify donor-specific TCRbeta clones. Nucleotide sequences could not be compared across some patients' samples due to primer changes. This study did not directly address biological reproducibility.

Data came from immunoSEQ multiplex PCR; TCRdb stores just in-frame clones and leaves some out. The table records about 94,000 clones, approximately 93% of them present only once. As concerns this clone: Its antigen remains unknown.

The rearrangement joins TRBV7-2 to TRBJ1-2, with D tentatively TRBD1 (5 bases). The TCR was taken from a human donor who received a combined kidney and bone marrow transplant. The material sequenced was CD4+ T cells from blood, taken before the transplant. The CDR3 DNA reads TGTGCCAGCAGCCCAGGGAGGGAAACTAACTATGGCTACACCTTC. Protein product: CASSPGRETNYGYTF. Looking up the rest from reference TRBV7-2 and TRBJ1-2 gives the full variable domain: GAGVSQSPSNKVTEKGKDVELRCDPISGHTALYWYRQSLGQGLEFLIYFQGNSAPDKSGLPSDRFSAERTGGSVSTLTIQRTQQEDSAVYLCASSPGRETNYGYTFGSGTRLTVV.